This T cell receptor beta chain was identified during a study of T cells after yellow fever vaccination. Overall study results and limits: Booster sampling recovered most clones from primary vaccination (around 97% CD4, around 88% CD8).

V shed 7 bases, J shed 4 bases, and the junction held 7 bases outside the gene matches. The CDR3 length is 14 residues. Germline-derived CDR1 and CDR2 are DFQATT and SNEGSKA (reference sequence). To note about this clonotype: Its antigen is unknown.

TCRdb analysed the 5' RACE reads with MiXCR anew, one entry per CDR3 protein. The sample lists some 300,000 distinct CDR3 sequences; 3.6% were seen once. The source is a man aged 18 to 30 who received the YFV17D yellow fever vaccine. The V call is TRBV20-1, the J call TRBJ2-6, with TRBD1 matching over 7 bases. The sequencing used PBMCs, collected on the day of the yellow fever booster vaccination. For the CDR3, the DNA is TGCAGTGATAGCAGGGGGACCGGGGCCAACGTCCTGACTTTC. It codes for CSDSRGTGANVLTF.